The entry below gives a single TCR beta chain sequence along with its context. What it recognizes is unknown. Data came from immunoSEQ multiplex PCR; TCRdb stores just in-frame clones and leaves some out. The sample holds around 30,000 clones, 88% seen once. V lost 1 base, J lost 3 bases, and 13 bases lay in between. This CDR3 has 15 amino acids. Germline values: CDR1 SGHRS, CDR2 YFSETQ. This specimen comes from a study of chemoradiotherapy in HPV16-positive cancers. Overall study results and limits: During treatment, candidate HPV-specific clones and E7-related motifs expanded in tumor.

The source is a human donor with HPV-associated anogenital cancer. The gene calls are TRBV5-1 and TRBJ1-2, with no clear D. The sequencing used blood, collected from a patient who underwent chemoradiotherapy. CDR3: CASSLRVQRDYGYTF. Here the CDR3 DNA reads TGCGCCAGCAGCTTGAGGGTCCAAAGGGACTATGGCTACACCTTC.